This T cell receptor (beta chain) was identified in a study of cytomegalovirus exposure and HLA in healthy donors. Trimming left V 6 bases short and J 0 bases short, with 12 bases between. The CDR3 is 14 residues long. Looked up from germline, CDR1 is SGHKS and CDR2 is YYEKEE (reference sequence). All the people who gave samples were healthy bone marrow donors. Findings and limits, study-wide: Reportedly, cytomegalovirus status was diagnosed with high sensitivity and specificity. The authors later found most CMV-associated TCR beta chains appeared HLA-restricted.

The primer mix had 60 Vbeta and 13 Jbeta primers. Measured with immunoSEQ multiplex PCR; TCRdb has only the in-frame clones, and not every one. The data show about 92,000 clones, with roughly 63% seen just once and 2.5% to 3% held by the top ten. A note on this clone: As yet, its antigen is unknown.

Sequencing was performed on PBMCs. This chain uses TRBV5-5 with TRBJ1-1; D is unresolved. The sequence was obtained from a man aged 50 or older in good health and CMV-seronegative. CDR3 DNA: TGTGCCAGCATGCTAGAGGGAATGAACACTGAAGCTTTCTTT. Translation: CASMLEGMNTEAFF.